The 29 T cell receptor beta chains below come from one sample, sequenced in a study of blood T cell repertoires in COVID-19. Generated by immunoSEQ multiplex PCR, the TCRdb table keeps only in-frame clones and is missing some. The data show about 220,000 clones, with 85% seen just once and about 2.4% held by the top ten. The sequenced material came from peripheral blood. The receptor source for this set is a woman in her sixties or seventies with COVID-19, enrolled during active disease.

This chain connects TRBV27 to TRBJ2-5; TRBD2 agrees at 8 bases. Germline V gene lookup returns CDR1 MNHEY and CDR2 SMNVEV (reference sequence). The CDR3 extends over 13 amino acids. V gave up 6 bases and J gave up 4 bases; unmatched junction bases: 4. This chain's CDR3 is CASRRGGRETQYF. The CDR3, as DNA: TGTGCCAGCAGACGGGGGGGCCGAGAGACCCAGTACTTC.

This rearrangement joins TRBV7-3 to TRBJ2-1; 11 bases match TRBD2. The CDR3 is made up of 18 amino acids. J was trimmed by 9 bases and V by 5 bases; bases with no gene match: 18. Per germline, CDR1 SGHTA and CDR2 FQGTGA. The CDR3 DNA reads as TGTGCCAGCAGCCCAAGGCCCGTAGCGGGAGGGCTTTTTCGTGAGCAGTTCTTC. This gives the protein CASSPRPVAGGLFREQFF.

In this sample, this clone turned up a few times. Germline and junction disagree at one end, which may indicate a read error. For the CDR3, the DNA is TGCGGGACTAGCGGGGGGGCTGGATACGAGCAGTACTTC. Its translation is CGTSGGAGYEQYF. This chain joins TRBV27 and TRBJ2-7; 16 positions agree with TRBD2. There are 13 residues in the CDR3. Germline-derived CDR1 and CDR2 are MNHEY and SMNVEV (reference sequence).

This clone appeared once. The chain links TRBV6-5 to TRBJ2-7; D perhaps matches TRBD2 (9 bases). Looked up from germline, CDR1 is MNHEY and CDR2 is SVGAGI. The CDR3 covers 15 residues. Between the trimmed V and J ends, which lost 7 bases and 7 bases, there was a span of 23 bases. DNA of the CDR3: TGTGCCAGCACCCAGGGGGCTAGCGGGACCCCGGAGCAGTACTTC. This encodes CASTQGASGTPEQYF.

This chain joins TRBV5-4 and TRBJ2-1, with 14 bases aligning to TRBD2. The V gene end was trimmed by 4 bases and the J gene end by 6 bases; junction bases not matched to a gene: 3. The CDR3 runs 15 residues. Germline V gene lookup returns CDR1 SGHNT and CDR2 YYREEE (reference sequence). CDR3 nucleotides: TGTGCCAGCAGCGGCGGACTAGCGGGGGGCAATGAGCAGTTCTTC. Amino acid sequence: CASSGGLAGGNEQFF.

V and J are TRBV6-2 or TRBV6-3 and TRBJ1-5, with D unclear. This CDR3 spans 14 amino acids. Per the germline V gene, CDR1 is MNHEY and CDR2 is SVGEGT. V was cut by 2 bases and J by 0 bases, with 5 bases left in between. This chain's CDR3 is CASSYAYSNQPQHF. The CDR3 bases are TGTGCCAGCAGTTACGCGTATAGCAATCAGCCCCAGCATTTT.

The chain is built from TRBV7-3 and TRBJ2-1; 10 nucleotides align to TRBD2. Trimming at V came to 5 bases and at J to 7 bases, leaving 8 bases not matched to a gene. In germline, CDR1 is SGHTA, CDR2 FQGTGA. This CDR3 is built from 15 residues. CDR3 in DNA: TGTGCCAGCAGCCAGAAGCGGGGGGGCCTTAATGAGCAGTTCTTC. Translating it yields CASSQKRGGLNEQFF.

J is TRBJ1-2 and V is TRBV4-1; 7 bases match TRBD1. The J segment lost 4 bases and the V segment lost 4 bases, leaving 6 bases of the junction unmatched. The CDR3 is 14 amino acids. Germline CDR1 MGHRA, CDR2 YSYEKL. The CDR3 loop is CASSLDRGPYGYTF. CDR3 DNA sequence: TGCGCCAGCAGCCTAGATAGGGGGCCCTATGGCTACACCTTC.

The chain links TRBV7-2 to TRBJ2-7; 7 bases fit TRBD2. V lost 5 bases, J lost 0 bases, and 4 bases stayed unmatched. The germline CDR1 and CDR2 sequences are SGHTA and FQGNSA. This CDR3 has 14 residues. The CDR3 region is CASSPGLVSYEQYF. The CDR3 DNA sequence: TGTGCCAGCAGCCCTGGACTAGTCTCCTACGAGCAGTACTTC.

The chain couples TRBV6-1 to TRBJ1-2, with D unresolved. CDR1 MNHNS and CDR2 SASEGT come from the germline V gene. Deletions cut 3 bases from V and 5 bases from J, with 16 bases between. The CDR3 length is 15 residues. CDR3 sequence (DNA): TGTGCCAGCAGTGAGTCGGCCCCGGGTGTTTATGGCTACACCTTC. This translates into CASSESAPGVYGYTF.

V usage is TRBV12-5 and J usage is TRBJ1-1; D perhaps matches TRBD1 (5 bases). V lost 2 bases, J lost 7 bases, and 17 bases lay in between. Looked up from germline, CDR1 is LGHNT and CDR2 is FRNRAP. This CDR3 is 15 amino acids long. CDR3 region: CASGLPTMGEGEAFF. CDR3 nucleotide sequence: TGTGCTAGTGGTTTGCCCACAATGGGGGAGGGTGAAGCTTTCTTT. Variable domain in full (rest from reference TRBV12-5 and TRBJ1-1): DARVTQTPRHKVTEMGQEVTMRCQPILGHNTVFWYRQTMMQGLELLAYFRNRAPLDDSGMPKDRFSAEMPDATLATLKIQPSEPRDSAVYFCASGLPTMGEGEAFFGQGTRLTVV.

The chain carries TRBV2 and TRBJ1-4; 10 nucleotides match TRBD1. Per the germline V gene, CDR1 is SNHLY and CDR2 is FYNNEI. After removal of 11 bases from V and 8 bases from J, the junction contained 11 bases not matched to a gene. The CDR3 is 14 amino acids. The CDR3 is CAHQGGQGGEKLFF. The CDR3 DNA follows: TGTGCCCACCAGGGTGGACAGGGGGGAGAAAAACTGTTTTTT.

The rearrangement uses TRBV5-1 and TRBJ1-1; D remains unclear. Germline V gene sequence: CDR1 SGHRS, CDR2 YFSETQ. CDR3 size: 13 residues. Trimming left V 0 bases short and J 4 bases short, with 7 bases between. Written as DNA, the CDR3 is TGCGCCAGCAGCTTGGTGAGTAGCACTGAAGCTTTCTTT. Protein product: CASSLVSSTEAFF.

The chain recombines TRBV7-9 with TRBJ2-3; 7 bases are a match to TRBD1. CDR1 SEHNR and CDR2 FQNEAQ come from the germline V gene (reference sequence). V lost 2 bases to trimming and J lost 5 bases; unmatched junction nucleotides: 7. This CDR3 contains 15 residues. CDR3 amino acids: CASSLRQGVEDTQYF. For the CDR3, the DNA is TGTGCCAGCAGCTTACGCCAGGGGGTAGAAGATACGCAGTATTTT. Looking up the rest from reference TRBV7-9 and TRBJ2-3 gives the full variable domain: DTGVSQNPRHKITKRGQNVTFRCDPISEHNRLYWYRQTLGQGPEFLTYFQNEAQLEKSRLLSDRFSAERPKGSFSTLEIQRTEQGDSAMYLCASSLRQGVEDTQYFGPGTRLTVL.

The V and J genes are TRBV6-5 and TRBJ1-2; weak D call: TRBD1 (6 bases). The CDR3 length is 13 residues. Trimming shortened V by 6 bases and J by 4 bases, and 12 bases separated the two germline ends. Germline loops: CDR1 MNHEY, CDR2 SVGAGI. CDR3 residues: CASRNDRSYGYTF. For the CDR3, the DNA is TGTGCCAGCAGGAACGACAGGAGCTATGGCTACACCTTC.

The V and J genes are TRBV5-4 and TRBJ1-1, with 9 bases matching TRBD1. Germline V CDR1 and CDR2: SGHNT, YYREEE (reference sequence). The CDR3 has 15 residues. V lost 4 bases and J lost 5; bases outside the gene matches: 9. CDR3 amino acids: CASSPPQGARTEAFF. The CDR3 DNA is TGTGCCAGCAGCCCCCCACAGGGGGCAAGGACTGAAGCTTTCTTT.

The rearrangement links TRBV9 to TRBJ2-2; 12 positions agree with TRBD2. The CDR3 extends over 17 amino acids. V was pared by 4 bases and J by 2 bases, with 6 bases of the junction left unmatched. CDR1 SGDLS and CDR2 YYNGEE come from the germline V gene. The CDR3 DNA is TGTGCCAGCAGCTTGACTAGCGGGAGAACCAACACCGGGGAGCTGTTTTTT. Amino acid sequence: CASSLTSGRTNTGELFF.

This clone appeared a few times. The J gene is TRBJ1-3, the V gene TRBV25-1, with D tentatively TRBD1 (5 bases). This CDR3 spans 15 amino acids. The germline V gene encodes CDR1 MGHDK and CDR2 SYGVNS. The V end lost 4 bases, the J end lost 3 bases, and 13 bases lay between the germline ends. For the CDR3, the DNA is TGTGCCAGCAGTGCCAGGGTTGGTAATGGAAACACCATATATTTT. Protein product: CASSARVGNGNTIYF.

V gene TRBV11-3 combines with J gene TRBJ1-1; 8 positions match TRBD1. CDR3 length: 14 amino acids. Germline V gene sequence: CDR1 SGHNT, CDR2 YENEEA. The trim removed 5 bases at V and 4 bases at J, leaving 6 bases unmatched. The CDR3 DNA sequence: TGTGCCAGCAGCCCAGGGGGCGGCCCCACTGAAGCTTTCTTT. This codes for CASSPGGGPTEAFF.

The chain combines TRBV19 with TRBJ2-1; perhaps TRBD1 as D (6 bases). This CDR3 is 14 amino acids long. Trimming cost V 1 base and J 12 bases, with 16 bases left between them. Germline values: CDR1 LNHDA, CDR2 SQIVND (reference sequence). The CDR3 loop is CASSIVGTSYVQFF. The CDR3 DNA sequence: TGTGCCAGTAGTATAGTCGGGACAAGCTATGTGCAGTTCTTC.

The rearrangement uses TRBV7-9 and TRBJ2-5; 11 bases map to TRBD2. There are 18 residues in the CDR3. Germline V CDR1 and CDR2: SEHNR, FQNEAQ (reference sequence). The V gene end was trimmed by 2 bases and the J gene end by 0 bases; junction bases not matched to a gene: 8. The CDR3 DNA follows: TGTGCCAGCAGCTTATTTCTGGGACTAGCGGAGTACCAAGAGACCCAGTACTTC. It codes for CASSLFLGLAEYQETQYF.

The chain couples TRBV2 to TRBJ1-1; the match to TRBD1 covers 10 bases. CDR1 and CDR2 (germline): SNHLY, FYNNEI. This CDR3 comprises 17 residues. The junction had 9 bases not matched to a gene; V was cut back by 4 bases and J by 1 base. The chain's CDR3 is CASSGPSRTGGNTEAFF. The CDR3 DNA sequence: TGTGCCAGCAGTGGCCCCTCTAGGACAGGGGGGAACACTGAAGCTTTCTTT.

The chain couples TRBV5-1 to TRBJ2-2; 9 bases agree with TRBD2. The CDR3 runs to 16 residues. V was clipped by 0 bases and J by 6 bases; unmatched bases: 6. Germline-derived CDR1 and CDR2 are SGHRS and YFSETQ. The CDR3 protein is CASSLATGTSPGELFF. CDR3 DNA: TGCGCCAGCAGCTTGGCCACGGGGACTAGCCCCGGGGAGCTGTTTTTT.

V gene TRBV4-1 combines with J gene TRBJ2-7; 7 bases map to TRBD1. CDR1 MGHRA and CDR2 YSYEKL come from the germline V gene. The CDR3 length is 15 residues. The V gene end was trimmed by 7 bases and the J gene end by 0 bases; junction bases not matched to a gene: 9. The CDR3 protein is CASTPSWDSSYEQYF. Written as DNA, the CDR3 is TGCGCCAGCACCCCAAGTTGGGACAGCTCCTACGAGCAGTACTTC.

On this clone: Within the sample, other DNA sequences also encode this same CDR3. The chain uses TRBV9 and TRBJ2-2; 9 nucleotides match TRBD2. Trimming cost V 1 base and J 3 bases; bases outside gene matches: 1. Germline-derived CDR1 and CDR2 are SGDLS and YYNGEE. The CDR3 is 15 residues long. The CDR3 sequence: CASSVRLADTGELFF. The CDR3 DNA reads TGTGCCAGCAGCGTACGACTAGCGGACACCGGGGAGCTGTTTTTT.

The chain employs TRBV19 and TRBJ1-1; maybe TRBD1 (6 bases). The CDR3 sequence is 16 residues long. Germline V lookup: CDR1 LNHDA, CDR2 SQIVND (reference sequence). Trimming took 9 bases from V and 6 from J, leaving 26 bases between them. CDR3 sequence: CASRETARGDGSEAFF. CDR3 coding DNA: TGTGCCAGCCGTGAGACCGCCAGGGGAGATGGGTCTGAAGCTTTCTTT. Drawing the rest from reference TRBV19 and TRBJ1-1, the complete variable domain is DGGITQSPKYLFRKEGQNVTLSCEQNLNHDAMYWYRQDPGQGLRLIYYSQIVNDFQKGDIAEGYSVSREKKESFPLTVTSAQKNPTAFYLCASRETARGDGSEAFFGQGTRLTVV.

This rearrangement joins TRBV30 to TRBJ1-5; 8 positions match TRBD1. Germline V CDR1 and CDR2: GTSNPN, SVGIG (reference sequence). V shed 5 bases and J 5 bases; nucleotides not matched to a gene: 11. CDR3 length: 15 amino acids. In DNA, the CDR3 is TGTGCCTGGGGTAAATCGGACAGGGCCTATCAGCCCCAGCATTTT. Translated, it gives CAWGKSDRAYQPQHF.

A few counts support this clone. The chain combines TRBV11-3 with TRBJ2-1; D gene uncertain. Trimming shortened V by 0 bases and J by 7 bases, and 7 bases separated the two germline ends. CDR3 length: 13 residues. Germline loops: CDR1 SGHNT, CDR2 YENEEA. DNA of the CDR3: TGTGCCAGCAGCTTAGATACCGCGAATGAGCAGTTCTTC. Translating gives CASSLDTANEQFF.

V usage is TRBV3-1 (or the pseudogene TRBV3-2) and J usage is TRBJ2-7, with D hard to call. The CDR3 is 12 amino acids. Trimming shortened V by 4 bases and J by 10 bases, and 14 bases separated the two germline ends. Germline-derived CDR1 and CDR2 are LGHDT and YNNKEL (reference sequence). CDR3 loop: CASSPDPIYQYF. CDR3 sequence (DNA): TGTGCCAGCAGCCCAGACCCTATTTACCAGTACTTC.